This T cell receptor beta chain is drawn from a study of OX40 agonist ivuxolimab in advanced cancers. Unmatched junction bases numbered 4, after V lost 5 bases and J lost 6 bases. The CDR3 extends over 11 amino acids. Looked up from germline, CDR1 is SQVTM and CDR2 is ANQGSEA. The method was immunoSEQ multiplex PCR; TCRdb's version includes in-frame clones alone and lacks a portion of them. The sample has 50,000 to 65,000 clones, about nine tenths seen once. The starting material was CD4+ or CD8+ T cells sorted from blood, obtained in a trial of the OX40 agonist ivuxolimab. The chain carries TRBV29-1 and TRBJ2-7; TRBD2 aligns across 7 bases. This TCR came from an adult with an advanced solid tumor such as melanoma, head and neck, liver or kidney cancer. This CDR3 is CSVRGGTEQYF. DNA of the CDR3: TGCAGCGTTCGCGGGGGAACCGAGCAGTACTTC.